The T cell receptor beta chain under discussion was sequenced for a study of human T cells and chemical hapten exposure. The library tagged each cDNA molecule with unique molecular identifiers. TCRdb ran MiXCR on the RACE reads and lists one entry per CDR3 protein. Among some 77,000 distinct CDR3 sequences, 10% were seen once, and the ten largest hold about 1.3%. V lost 7 bases and J lost 4, with 11 bases in between. In germline, CDR1 is MDHEN, CDR2 SYDVKM. This CDR3 contains 12 residues. This clonotype was detected only a few times. Time point here: patch test 1, 2 weeks after DPC sensitization. Documented treatment: therapeutic diphenylcyclopropenone sensitization with weekly scalp DPC. Blood sampling preceded each patch test application.

The receptor comes from a woman aged 50 to 65 with alopecia areata. Some clones in this sample may be carry-over from other donors' samples. This rearrangement joins TRBV28 to TRBJ2-7; D possibly corresponds to TRBD1 (5 bases). The sample here was whole blood, taken in connection with sensitization to the hapten diphenylcyclopropenone (DPC). CDR3 amino acids: CASTPDSYEQYF. For the CDR3, the DNA is TGTGCCAGCACCCCCGACAGTTACGAGCAGTACTTC.